The next 20 T cell receptor beta chains were all read from a single sample in a study of Ad26.COV2.S vaccination and SARS-CoV-2 variants. Here immunoSEQ multiplex PCR was the method, and the copy in TCRdb shows in-frame clones only, minus some. Of about 350,000 clones in the sample, about 90% are singletons; the top ten hold under 5%. Sequencing used peripheral blood, obtained after recovery from COVID-19. The receptors derive from a human donor who had recovered from COVID-19.

V and J are TRBV3-1 (or the pseudogene TRBV3-2) and TRBJ1-1; D call uncertain. The CDR3 has 14 residues. V was trimmed by 4 bases and J by 0 bases, leaving 9 bases between them. Per the germline V gene, CDR1 is LGHDT and CDR2 is YNNKEL (reference sequence). The CDR3 nucleotides are TGTGCCAGCAGCCCCGGCAGGCTGAACACTGAAGCTTTCTTT. Its translation: CASSPGRLNTEAFF.

V and J are TRBV25-1 and TRBJ1-4; 10 bases are shared with TRBD1. The CDR3 loop spans 16 amino acids. From germline, CDR1 is MGHDK and CDR2 SYGVNS. With 3 bases clipped from V and 7 bases from J, the junction kept 8 bases outside the gene matches. The DNA for the CDR3 is TGTGCCAGCAGTGACTTCAGACAGGGGGCGTTTGAAAAACTGTTTTTT. Translation: CASSDFRQGAFEKLFF.

This rearrangement joins TRBV25-1 to TRBJ1-4, with D hard to call. Trimming shortened V by 0 bases and J by 0 bases, and 8 bases separated the two germline ends. The germline V gene has CDR1 MGHDK and CDR2 SYGVNS. This CDR3 spans 16 amino acids. CDR3 DNA sequence: TGTGCCAGCAGTGAATATCGAGAAACAACTAATGAAAAACTGTTTTTT. Translating gives CASSEYRETTNEKLFF.

This chain links TRBV11-2 with TRBJ2-3; 13 nucleotides align to TRBD2. Looked up from germline, CDR1 is SGHAT and CDR2 is FQNNGV. The CDR3 totals 17 residues. The junction had 7 bases not matched to a gene; V was cut back by 1 base and J by 6 bases. The CDR3, as DNA: TGTGCCAGCAGCTTAGTAGTAGGGACTAGCGGGATTGATACGCAGTATTTT. This gives the protein CASSLVVGTSGIDTQYF.

This clone was recorded only once. The chain employs TRBV11-2 and TRBJ1-1; D might be TRBD1 (6 bases). The ends were cut back, 1 base at V and 3 bases at J, with 12 bases in the middle. The CDR3 totals 15 residues. CDR1 and CDR2 from the germline V gene are SGHAT and FQNNGV. The CDR3 region is CASSLVVQGHTEAFF. The CDR3 nucleotides read TGTGCCAGCAGCTTAGTGGTTCAGGGGCACACTGAAGCTTTCTTT.

The V and J genes are TRBV3-1 (or the pseudogene TRBV3-2) and TRBJ2-7, with 10 bases fitting TRBD1. Germline trimming cut 4 bases from V and 3 bases from J; bases unmatched to any gene: 6. This CDR3 spans 15 amino acids. Per germline, CDR1 LGHDT and CDR2 YNNKEL (reference sequence). The CDR3 here is CASSRLWDRGYEQYF. CDR3 DNA sequence: TGTGCCAGCAGCCGACTGTGGGACAGGGGCTACGAGCAGTACTTC.

CDR3 DNA sequence: TGTGCCAGCAGCCAAGAGCCCCCGAGTCATGAAGCTTTCTTT. Translation: CASSQEPPSHEAFF. The rearrangement uses TRBV3-1 (or the pseudogene TRBV3-2) and TRBJ1-1; no definite D call. Trimming took 0 bases from V and 7 from J, leaving 12 bases between them. Germline values: CDR1 LGHDT, CDR2 YNNKEL (reference sequence). The CDR3 length is 14 residues.

The chain couples TRBV2 to TRBJ2-3, with D unclear. The length of the CDR3 is 13 residues. Between the trimmed V and J ends, which lost 4 bases and 3 bases, there was a span of 8 bases. CDR1 SNHLY and CDR2 FYNNEI come from the germline V gene. In nucleotides, the CDR3 is TGTGCCAGCAGTGCGGCCGCGACAGATACGCAGTATTTT. It encodes CASSAAATDTQYF.

V gene TRBV4-1 combines with J gene TRBJ1-4, with D possibly being TRBD1 (5 bases). V gave up 2 bases and J gave up 0 bases, with 16 bases separating them. CDR3 length equals 18 residues. Germline V gene data show CDR1 as MGHRA and CDR2 as YSYEKL. The CDR3 spells CASSQPETDSTTNEKLFF. The CDR3 DNA follows: TGCGCCAGCAGCCAACCGGAGACAGACTCAACAACTAATGAAAAACTGTTTTTT.

This chain uses TRBV19 with TRBJ2-5; no clear D gene. The V gene's germline CDR1 is LNHDA and CDR2 SQIVND (reference sequence). Trimming cost V 4 bases and J 1 base, with 13 bases left between them. The CDR3 length is 15 residues. The CDR3 sequence is CASSNSPGSQETQYF. The DNA of the CDR3 is TGTGCCAGTAGTAATTCACCTGGGTCCCAAGAGACCCAGTACTTC.

This clone is a singleton in its sample. V usage is TRBV5-4 and J usage is TRBJ1-1; D remains ambiguous. CDR1 SGHNT and CDR2 YYREEE come from the germline V gene (reference sequence). The CDR3 runs to 14 residues. V was shortened by 1 base and J by 7 bases, with 14 bases between the two germline ends. CDR3 sequence: CASSLSNGLDEAFF. CDR3 DNA: TGTGCCAGCAGCTTGTCGAACGGCTTGGATGAAGCTTTCTTT.

The chain is built from TRBV4-3 and TRBJ2-6, with 7 bases aligning to TRBD2. CDR1 and CDR2 (germline): LGHNA, YSLEER. Germline trimming cut 3 bases from V and 0 bases from J; bases unmatched to any gene: 5. CDR3 length: 17 residues. The CDR3 protein is CASSQGGILSGANVLTF. In DNA, the CDR3 is TGCGCCAGCAGCCAGGGAGGGATTCTCTCTGGGGCCAACGTCCTGACTTTC.

In the case of this clone: The same CDR3 is also encoded by other DNA sequences in this sample. The DNA of the CDR3 is TGTGCCAGTAGTATTCTCCCGGGACAAAGCTATGGCTACACCTTC. It codes for CASSILPGQSYGYTF. J is TRBJ1-2 and V is TRBV19; a weak D match, TRBD1 (6 bases). Germline V CDR1 and CDR2: LNHDA, SQIVND (reference sequence). CDR3 length: 15 residues. Trimming left V 3 bases short and J 4 bases short, with 15 bases between. The entire variable domain, with the rest obtained from reference TRBV19 and TRBJ1-2, is as follows: DGGITQSPKYLFRKEGQNVTLSCEQNLNHDAMYWYRQDPGQGLRLIYYSQIVNDFQKGDIAEGYSVSREKKESFPLTVTSAQKNPTAFYLCASSILPGQSYGYTFGSGTRLTVV.

This clone came up once. The rearrangement links TRBV6-5 to TRBJ2-1; 8 nucleotides match TRBD2. V lost 10 bases and J lost 7; bases outside the gene matches: 12. This CDR3 has 14 residues. Germline V gene sequence: CDR1 MNHEY, CDR2 SVGAGI. CDR3 in DNA: TGTGCCATCCCGGGACTAGGTCAAGTGAATGAGCAGTTCTTC. Translating gives CAIPGLGQVNEQFF.

On this clone itself: Within the sample, other DNA sequences also encode this same CDR3. The J gene is TRBJ2-2, the V gene TRBV2; 10 nucleotides agree with TRBD1. V trimming: 5 bases; J trimming: 7 bases; junction bases outside the gene matches: 4. The CDR3 runs to 14 residues. CDR1 and CDR2 (germline): SNHLY, FYNNEI. The chain's CDR3 is CASSLGQGYGELFF. CDR3 bases: TGTGCCAGCAGTTTGGGACAGGGGTACGGGGAGCTGTTTTTT. Combining the CDR3 with reference TRBV2 and TRBJ2-2 gives the whole variable domain EPEVTQTPSHQVTQMGQEVILRCVPISNHLYFYWYRQILGQKVEFLVSFYNNEISEKSEIFDDQFSVERPDGSNFTLKIRSTKLEDSAMYFCASSLGQGYGELFFGEGSRLTVL.

This chain connects TRBV9 to TRBJ2-2; 11 nucleotides match TRBD2. Germline loops: CDR1 SGDLS, CDR2 YYNGEE. The CDR3 covers 17 residues. With V trimmed by 5 bases and J by 3 bases, 9 bases remained unmatched. For the CDR3, the DNA is TGTGCCAGCAGTCTCCCGCTAGCGGGGGGTCACACCGGGGAGCTGTTTTTT. It translates to CASSLPLAGGHTGELFF.

This rearrangement joins TRBV6-5 to TRBJ2-2; 9 nucleotides align to TRBD2. The CDR3 consists of 13 residues. V was pared by 9 bases and J by 5 bases, with 4 bases of the junction left unmatched. Germline CDR1 is MNHEY and CDR2 is SVGAGI. The DNA for the CDR3 is TGTGCCAGTCTAGCGGGGAGAACCGGGGAGCTGTTTTTT. Translating gives CASLAGRTGELFF.

The chain joins TRBV6-5 to TRBJ1-1, with TRBD1 identical over 7 bases. CDR1 and CDR2 from the germline V gene are MNHEY and SVGAGI. Unmatched junction bases numbered 3, after V lost 7 bases and J lost 7 bases. This CDR3 has 11 residues. The CDR3 bases are TGTGCCAGCACTTGGACAGGTGAAGCTTTCTTT. Residues: CASTWTGEAFF.

V and J are TRBV5-1 and TRBJ1-3; D gene unclear. The germline V and J ends were trimmed by 4 bases and 1 base, with 12 bases remaining between them. Germline CDR1 and CDR2: SGHRS and YFSETQ. The CDR3 is 15 amino acids. Here the CDR3 reads CASSLDQRSGNTIYF. CDR3 coding DNA: TGCGCCAGCAGCCTCGACCAGAGATCTGGAAACACCATATATTTT.

This chain uses TRBV7-9 with TRBJ1-3; tentatively, D is TRBD1 (6 bases). The CDR3 length is 14 residues. The V gene lost 2 bases and the J gene lost 4 bases, with 9 bases spanning the gap. Germline V lookup: CDR1 SEHNR, CDR2 FQNEAQ (reference sequence). CDR3 coding DNA: TGTGCCAGCAGCTTACAGGGGTTGGGAAACACCATATATTTT. Translation: CASSLQGLGNTIYF.